This T cell receptor beta chain was identified in a study of technical replicates of blood from a handful of donors. This CDR3 spans 12 amino acids. From germline, CDR1 is LNHDA and CDR2 SQIVND (reference sequence). The table came from immunoSEQ multiplex PCR; TCRdb's copy has only in-frame clones and leaves some out. Among 8,500 to 13,000 clones, about 94% were seen once, and the ten largest hold roughly 6.8%. Note on this clone: The junction shows a germline mismatch at one end, possibly a read error.

The clonotype comes from a human donor in good health. Source material: PBMCs. The rearrangement uses TRBV19 and TRBJ2-3; tentative D call: TRBD2 (6 bases). CDR3 nucleotides: TGTGCCAGTAGTATTGGAGGGAGAGTCCTCGATTTT. This encodes CASSIGGRVLDF.